A selection of T cell receptor beta chains follows, all from one sample in a study of response to subunit inactivated influenza vaccine. MiXCR, applied by TCRdb to the RT-PCR reads, yields one record per CDR3 protein. The sample consists of 300,000 to 350,000 distinct CDR3 sequences, 22% of them appearing once. The sequencing used PBMCs from blood, collected about 20 months after vaccination. The receptors here all came from a man between 50 and 75 years old who received an inactivated influenza vaccine. CDR3s include the opening cysteine and the closing phenylalanine or tryptophan. The D gene is left open where the match is weak. Part of the rows lack a size; the others show once, few, many or a class for expanded clones.

cdr3_nt	cdr3_aa	j_call	cdr3_length	d_call	clone_size	v_call
TGTGCCACCAGCAGAGAGGGGCGAAGCACTGAAGCTTTCTTT	CATSREGRSTEAFF	TRBJ1-1	14	-	-	TRBV15
TGTGCCAGCTCGAAGACAGGTCGAGGGCAGCCCCAGCATTTT	CASSKTGRGQPQHF	TRBJ1-5	14	-	few	TRBV28
TGCGCCAGCAGCTTGGCAGGGGGCGCGTATTCACCCCTCCACTTT	CASSLAGGAYSPLHF	TRBJ1-6	15	TRBD1	few	TRBV5-1
TGTGCCACCGGGCTAGCGGGGGGATCGGAGACCCAGTACTTC	CATGLAGGSETQYF	TRBJ2-5	14	TRBD2	-	TRBV15
TGTGCCAGCAGTTTATCTCGGAGTAACTACGAGCAGTACTTC	CASSLSRSNYEQYF	TRBJ2-7	14	-	-	TRBV27
TGTGCCAGCAGTGCTAGCGGGAGTCCAGAGACCCAGTACTTC	CASSASGSPETQYF	TRBJ2-5	14	TRBD2	-	TRBV6-1
TGCAGTGCTAGAAGCCCTGGAGATACGCAGTATTTT	CSARSPGDTQYF	TRBJ2-3	12	-	many	TRBV20-1
TGCAGTGCTAGTTTCCAGACCGGGTATGGCTACACCTTC	CSASFQTGYGYTF	TRBJ1-2	13	-	many	TRBV20-1
TGTGCCAGCAGTTACGTCGGGAGCGGGCCCGGGTTTTATGGCTACACCTTC	CASSYVGSGPGFYGYTF	TRBJ1-2	17	-	-	TRBV6-5
TGTGCCAGCTCACCAAAGGGGCGCGTCACTGAAGCTTTCTTT	CASSPKGRVTEAFF	TRBJ1-1	14	-	-	TRBV18
TGCGCCAGCAGCCAGGCGGACAGGGGGAGCGCAGATACGCAGTATTTT	CASSQADRGSADTQYF	TRBJ2-3	16	TRBD1	few	TRBV4-1
TGTGCCAGCAGCCAAGACCCCAGACTAGCGGTTTCTCTTCAGTACTTC	CASSQDPRLAVSLQYF	TRBJ2-4	16	TRBD2	many	TRBV3-1
TGCGCCAGCAGCTTAGGAGGGTCCGGAAATGAGCAGTACTTC	CASSLGGSGNEQYF	TRBJ2-7	14	-	few	TRBV5-1
TGTGCCAGCAGCTTAACCGGGACAGACAACTATGGCTACACCTTC	CASSLTGTDNYGYTF	TRBJ1-2	15	TRBD1	-	TRBV7-2
TGCAGTGCTCACCCAGGGGCTGACTATGGCTACACCTTC	CSAHPGADYGYTF	TRBJ1-2	13	-	-	TRBV20-1
TGTGCCAGCAGCTTAGAACCTGAAAGGGGTAACTATGGCTACACCTTC	CASSLEPERGNYGYTF	TRBJ1-2	16	-	-	TRBV7-2
TGTGCCAGCAGTTTAACCGTCCAGCCCCAGCATTTT	CASSLTVQPQHF	TRBJ1-5	12	-	-	TRBV28
TGCGCCAGCAGCCAAGAGGGGGGGAGTCAATCCTACAATGAGCAGTTCTTC	CASSQEGGSQSYNEQFF	TRBJ2-1	17	TRBD2	-	TRBV4-1
TGTGCCGTCACAGATACGCAGTATTTT	CAVTDTQYF	TRBJ2-3	9	-	-	TRBV7-9
TGTGCCAGCAGTTTCCCGAGGGAACGGTACAATGAGCAGTTCTTC	CASSFPRERYNEQFF	TRBJ2-1	15	-	once	TRBV12-3/TRBV12-4
TGCAGCGTTGAGGGCCCGGGTGGAGAAAAACTGTTTTTT	CSVEGPGGEKLFF	TRBJ1-4	13	-	-	TRBV29-1
TGCGCCAGTCATGCCGGGACGCCGAACACTGAAGCTTTCTTT	CASHAGTPNTEAFF	TRBJ1-1	14	-	few	TRBV5-1
TGTGCCAGCAGTGGAGGAGACAGCCTAAATGAAAAACTGTTTTTT	CASSGGDSLNEKLFF	TRBJ1-4	15	-	many	TRBV2
TGCAGTGCTGCGGGACTAGCGGGGGGGCTCCGGAGCACAGATACGCAGTATTTT	CSAAGLAGGLRSTDTQYF	TRBJ2-3	18	TRBD2	-	TRBV20-1
TGTGCCAGCAGCTTAGATTTGCCAGGCTATACGGGGGACTATGGCTACACCTTC	CASSLDLPGYTGDYGYTF	TRBJ1-2	18	-	many	TRBV11-2
TGTGCCAGCACGGCACGGCCGAACACTGAAGCTTTCTTT	CASTARPNTEAFF	TRBJ1-1	13	-	few	TRBV6-1
TGTGCCTGCCGACAGCCGAGCTCTGGAAACACCATATATTTT	CACRQPSSGNTIYF	TRBJ1-3	14	-	many	TRBV6-2/TRBV6-3
TGTGCCAGCGGGAATCGGGGGACAGGGCTAATCAGCCTGGCCGTTAGCAATCAGCCCCAGCATTTT	CASGNRGTGLISLAVSNQPQHF	TRBJ1-5	22	TRBD1	few	TRBV6-2/TRBV6-3
TGCGCCAGCAGCTTTGAGACCGACCTTTTCGAGCAGTACTTC	CASSFETDLFEQYF	TRBJ2-7	14	-	few	TRBV5-1
TGTGCCATAGCCGCGGGGGGCCCGTCCACAGATACGCAGTATTTT	CAIAAGGPSTDTQYF	TRBJ2-3	15	TRBD2	-	TRBV10-3
TGTGCCAGCAGACAAGGGACAGGACAAGAGACCCAGTACTTC	CASRQGTGQETQYF	TRBJ2-5	14	TRBD1	-	TRBV7-8
TGTGCCAGTAGTCCCGGGGGAGGGCTACTGTCTGGAAACACCATATATTTT	CASSPGGGLLSGNTIYF	TRBJ1-3	17	-	-	TRBV19
TGTGCCAGCAGTTACTCGAGACAGCTCCCCGTGGAAGATAATGAAAAACTGTTTTTT	CASSYSRQLPVEDNEKLFF	TRBJ1-4	19	-	few	TRBV6-2/TRBV6-3
TGCGCCAGCAGCTTATCAGGGGCTAATGAAAAACTGTTTTTT	CASSLSGANEKLFF	TRBJ1-4	14	-	-	TRBV5-1
TGTGCCAGCAGTTTAGTCATGGGACAGTTGGGCTACACCTTC	CASSLVMGQLGYTF	TRBJ1-2	14	TRBD1	-	TRBV12-3/TRBV12-4
TGTGCCAGCAGTTACTGGCGGGGTACGAACACTGAAGCTTTCTTT	CASSYWRGTNTEAFF	TRBJ1-1	15	-	many	TRBV6-2/TRBV6-3
TGCGCCAGCAGCGAGGGAATATCTAACTATGGCTACACCTTC	CASSEGISNYGYTF	TRBJ1-2	14	-	few	TRBV5-1
TGTGCCAGCAGCGAGAGGACAGTTCCAACTAATGAAAAACTGTTTTTT	CASSERTVPTNEKLFF	TRBJ1-4	16	-	once	TRBV5-8
TGCGCCAGCAGCATCCGGACTAGCGGGACGGGAGATACGCAGTATTTT	CASSIRTSGTGDTQYF	TRBJ2-3	16	TRBD2	-	TRBV5-1
TGTGCCAGCAGCTTGGAGGCGGGAGGAAACACCATATATTTT	CASSLEAGGNTIYF	TRBJ1-3	14	-	-	TRBV5-6
TGCGCCAGCAGCTTGGACGGGGGTGGAGGAACCGGCTACACCTTC	CASSLDGGGGTGYTF	TRBJ1-2	15	-	few	TRBV5-1
TGTGCCAGCAGTTGGGACAACTACGAGCAGTACTTC	CASSWDNYEQYF	TRBJ2-7	12	-	many	TRBV6-5
TGTGCCAGCAGCCCTCAGGGGAGAGGAAACTATGGCTACACCTTC	CASSPQGRGNYGYTF	TRBJ1-2	15	-	many	TRBV5-4
TGTGCCTCTAGCGGACCCGGGCTCGGCTACACCTTC	CASSGPGLGYTF	TRBJ1-2	12	-	many	TRBV11-2
TGTGCCAGCTCGGCCGGACAGAACACTGAAGCTTTCTTT	CASSAGQNTEAFF	TRBJ1-1	13	-	many	TRBV18
TGTGCCAGCACTTTGGTGATGAATCCCCTCTTT	CASTLVMNPLF	TRBJ1-1	11	-	-	TRBV2
TGCAGTGCTAGTTTGGGGGAGTGGGGTGGTGAGCAGTTCTTC	CSASLGEWGGEQFF	TRBJ2-1	14	-	-	TRBV20-1
TGCAGTGCTAGAGATAGGAGGAGAACGGCTAGCGGGGGATACAATGAGCAGTTCTTC	CSARDRRRTASGGYNEQFF	TRBJ2-1	19	TRBD2	-	TRBV20-1
TGCGCCAGCAGCTTAACCGGGGCAGACTATGGCTACACCTTC	CASSLTGADYGYTF	TRBJ1-2	14	-	-	TRBV5-1
TGTGCCAGCAGTTTATCAGGCGGGATCAATTCACCCCTCCACTTT	CASSLSGGINSPLHF	TRBJ1-6	15	-	-	TRBV27
TGCAGGGTGGAACAGGGAAATGGCTACACCTTC	CRVEQGNGYTF	TRBJ1-2	11	-	few	TRBV20-1
TGTGCCACCAGCAGAGATCTCAATAGCAATCAGCCCCAGCATTTT	CATSRDLNSNQPQHF	TRBJ1-5	15	-	few	TRBV15
TGTGCCAGCAGCTTACTTTCCAGCTTCGGGCAGGAAAAACTGTTTTTT	CASSLLSSFGQEKLFF	TRBJ1-4	16	-	few	TRBV7-2